Reported below is one T cell receptor (beta chain). What it binds is not known. The data stem from a study of beta chain features in type 1 diabetes. Findings of the study overall: In type 1 diabetes patients, VDJ junctions had fewer insertions; deletions at these junctions were more frequent. Researchers reported that naive, central memory and Treg TCRB repertoires appeared more similar in patients than in healthy donors. There was no resolution here of whether HLA type influences TCRB rearrangement.

Sorted populations were all over 98% pure. CDR3 size: 15 residues. The germline V gene has CDR1 SGHTA and CDR2 FQGTGA. V gave up 4 bases and J gave up 4 bases, with 16 bases separating them. What was sequenced were expressed TCRB transcripts, since all of the isolated RNA had been reverse transcribed. Generated by immunoSEQ multiplex PCR, the TCRdb table keeps only in-frame clones and is missing some. The sample lists around 400,000 clones; about 14% were seen once. The chain is built from TRBV7-3 and TRBJ1-1; a weak D match, TRBD1 (6 bases). This TCR came from a woman aged 18-35 years in good health. Sequencing used naive CD4+ T cells from blood. Written as DNA, the CDR3 is TGTGCCAGCAGCTACGACAGGACTGGGGGCACTGAAGCTTTCTTT. This sequence encodes CASSYDRTGGTEAFF.